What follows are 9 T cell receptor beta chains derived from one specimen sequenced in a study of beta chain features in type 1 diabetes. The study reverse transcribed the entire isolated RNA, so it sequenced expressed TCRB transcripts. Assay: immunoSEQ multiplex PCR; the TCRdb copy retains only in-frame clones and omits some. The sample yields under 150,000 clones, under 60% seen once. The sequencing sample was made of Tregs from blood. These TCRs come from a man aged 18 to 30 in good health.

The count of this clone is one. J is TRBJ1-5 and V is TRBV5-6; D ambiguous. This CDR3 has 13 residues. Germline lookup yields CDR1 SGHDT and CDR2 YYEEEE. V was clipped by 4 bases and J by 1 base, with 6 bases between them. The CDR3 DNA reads TGTGCCAGCAGCCCTCCGAGCAATCAGCCCCAGCATTTT. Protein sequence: CASSPPSNQPQHF.

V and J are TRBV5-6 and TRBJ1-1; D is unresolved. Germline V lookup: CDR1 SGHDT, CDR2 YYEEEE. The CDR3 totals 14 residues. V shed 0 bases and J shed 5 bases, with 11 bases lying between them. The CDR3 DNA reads TGTGCCAGCAGCTTGGCCGTGTTCCAGACTGAAGCTTTCTTT. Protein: CASSLAVFQTEAFF.

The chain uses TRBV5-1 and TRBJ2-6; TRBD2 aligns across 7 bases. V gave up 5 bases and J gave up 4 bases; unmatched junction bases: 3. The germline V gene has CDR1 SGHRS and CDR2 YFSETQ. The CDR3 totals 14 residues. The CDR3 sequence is CASSLGGGANVLTF. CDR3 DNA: TGCGCCAGCAGTCTGGGAGGGGGGGCCAACGTCCTGACTTTC.

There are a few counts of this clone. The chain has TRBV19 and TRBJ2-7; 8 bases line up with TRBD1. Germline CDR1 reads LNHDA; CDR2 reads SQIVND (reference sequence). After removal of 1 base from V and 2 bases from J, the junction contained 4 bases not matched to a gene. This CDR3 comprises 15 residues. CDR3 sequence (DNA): TGTGCCAGTAGTATAGTTTGGGGACAGGCCTACGAGCAGTACTTC. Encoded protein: CASSIVWGQAYEQYF.

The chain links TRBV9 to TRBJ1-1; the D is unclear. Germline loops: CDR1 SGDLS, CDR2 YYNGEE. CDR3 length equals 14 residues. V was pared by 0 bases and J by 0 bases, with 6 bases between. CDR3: CASSVGSVNTEAFF. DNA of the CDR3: TGTGCCAGCAGCGTAGGGTCGGTGAACACTGAAGCTTTCTTT.

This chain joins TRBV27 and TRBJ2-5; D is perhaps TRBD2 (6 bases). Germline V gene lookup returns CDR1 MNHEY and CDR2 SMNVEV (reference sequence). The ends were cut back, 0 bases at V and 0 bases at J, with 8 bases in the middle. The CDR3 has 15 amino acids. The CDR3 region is CASSLSGGYQETQYF. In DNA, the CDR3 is TGTGCCAGCAGTTTATCAGGAGGGTACCAAGAGACCCAGTACTTC.

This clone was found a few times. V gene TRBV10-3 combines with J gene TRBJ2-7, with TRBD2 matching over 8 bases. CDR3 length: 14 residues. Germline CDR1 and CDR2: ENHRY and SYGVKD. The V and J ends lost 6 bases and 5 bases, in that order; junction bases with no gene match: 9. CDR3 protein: CAIRKGLVPHEQYF. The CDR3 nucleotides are TGTGCCATCAGGAAGGGACTAGTTCCCCACGAGCAGTACTTC.

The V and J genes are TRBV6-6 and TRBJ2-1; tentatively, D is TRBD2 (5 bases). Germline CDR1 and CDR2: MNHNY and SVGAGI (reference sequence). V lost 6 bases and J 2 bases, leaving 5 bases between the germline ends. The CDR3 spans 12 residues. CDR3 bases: TGTGCCAGCAGGCGGGCCTACAATGAGCAGTTCTTC. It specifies CASRRAYNEQFF.

Written as DNA, the CDR3 is TGTGCCAGCAGTTACTCGACGACAGTGCACGAGCAGTACTTC. Amino acids: CASSYSTTVHEQYF. The chain uses TRBV6-6 and TRBJ2-7; D might be TRBD1 (5 bases). CDR1 is MNHNY and CDR2 is SVGAGI in the germline V gene (reference sequence). V lost 0 bases and J 5 bases, leaving 11 bases between the germline ends. The CDR3 covers 14 residues.